This TCR beta chain came from a study of T-cell memory formation after mild COVID-19 (dated by TCRdb to 2020 to 2022). Some background on the complete study: TCR sequence clusters from the two donors were found to be largely donor specific. Two young, previously healthy adult volunteers made up the cohort, one male and one female. In a couple of donors, T-cell clones that expanded and contracted after mild COVID-19 were tracked by sequencing TCRalpha and TCRbeta repertoires over time. Beyond this particular receptor, the publication reports: Contracting CD4+ clones appeared mostly in the CM and EM memory subsets, whereas CD8+ clones were enriched in EMRA. The study covered only a couple of mild cases, and larger cohorts including severe cases with pre-infection samples were considered necessary. Some responding clones were found in pre-infection memory, which suggests that pre-existing cross-reactive memory T cells took part in the SARS-CoV-2 response. Clones that contracted from day 15 to 85 showed balanced CD4/CD8 phenotypes, whereas a second wave of clones that expanded from day 15 to 37 leaned towards CD4+. The second-wave clones that peaked on day 37 were not confirmed to be SARS-CoV-2 specific.

PBMCs were isolated by Ficoll-Paque density gradient centrifugation. This clonotype was detected many times. Its antigen is currently not known. No clone much larger than this one lies a single base away; base qualities are absent. The reads were generated on an Illumina NovaSeq 6000. TCRalpha and TCRbeta cDNA libraries were built by 5'RACE with constant-segment primers, adding sample barcodes and unique molecular identifiers. Trizol reagent was used to extract RNA from every sample. Library amplification was performed in two PCR steps, and a second sample barcode and Illumina TruSeq adapters were introduced in the second step. Sequencing of the libraries was done on an Illumina NovaSeq, producing 2 x 150 bp paired-end reads. The authors' pipeline ran thus. Reads were demultiplexed and collapsed into UMI-guided consensus sequences with migec v1.2.7. Using mixcr v2.1.11, the UMI consensuses were aligned to TRA and TRB V and J templates and assembled into clonotypes. Expanded or contracted clonotypes were those called significant by both edgeR and NoisET, with noise models trained on biological replicates. For edgeR calls, a false discovery rate-adjusted p below 0.01 and a log2 fold-change threshold of 1 were applied. As an exploratory analysis of dynamics, max-normalized trajectories of the 1000 most abundant clonotypes were examined by PCA with hierarchical clustering. The CD4 or CD8 phenotype of responding clones was assigned using the separately sequenced CD4+ and CD8+ repertoires. TCRdb trimmed public reads at Q25 via fastp, called clones via MiXCR and kept in-frame beta chains. Records with the same CDR3 protein are collapsed into one entry carrying the most frequent genes and DNA. The V and J calls here are based on TCRdb, not the publication. The sample yields some 300,000 distinct CDR3 sequences; 20% to 25% were counted once. The ten largest clones add up to roughly 21% of the sample.

The sequenced sample was PBMCs or a T cell subset sorted from them (not recorded which). This TCR was sampled from a man aged 18 to 30 who had mild COVID-19 (a few samples of this study predate the infection). The sample titles of this study are shuffled in the database, so cell type and time point are left out; the donor was told from shared clones.

The sequenced DNA: TGTGCCAGCAGCTTAGACGATCAGCCCCAGCATTTT. It encodes CASSLDDQPQHF. The chain is assembled from TRBV7-2 and TRBJ1-5, with no D gene named confidently. The junction shows trimming of 1 base on V and 5 bases on J, plus 3 bases between the germline ends. The CDR3, from cysteine to phenylalanine, totals 12 residues. The entry retains the CDR3 DNA only, 36 bases that are in frame from base 1. The germline V gene sets CDR1 to SGHTA and CDR2 to FQGNSA.